These 17 T cell receptor beta chains share one sample of origin, sequenced in a study of blood T cell repertoires in COVID-19. This table comes from immunoSEQ multiplex PCR, and its TCRdb copy is limited to in-frame clones, with some not included. The data contain about 200,000 clones, about 90% of them singletons. Material: PBMCs or T cells enriched from blood (not recorded which). The receptors derive from a woman in her twenties or thirties with acute COVID-19.

The chain recombines TRBV3-1 (or the pseudogene TRBV3-2) with TRBJ1-2, with D perhaps matching TRBD1 (6 bases). CDR3 length: 15 amino acids. CDR1 is LGHDT, CDR2 YNNKEL, per germline (reference sequence). V was trimmed by 4 bases and J by 8 bases, leaving 20 bases between them. The CDR3 protein is CASSLHDTGSRGYTF. The CDR3 DNA reads TGTGCCAGCAGCCTCCATGACACAGGGTCGCGGGGCTACACCTTC.

This clone occurred a few times. V is TRBV6-5 and J is TRBJ2-2, with 12 nucleotides matching TRBD2. The CDR3 contains 15 residues. V shed 6 bases and J 3 bases; nucleotides not matched to a gene: 2. Germline loops: CDR1 MNHEY, CDR2 SVGAGI. This chain's CDR3 is CASRGLAGYTGELFF. For the CDR3, the DNA is TGTGCCAGCAGGGGACTAGCGGGCTACACCGGGGAGCTGTTTTTT.

The chain carries TRBV11-2 and TRBJ2-7; maybe TRBD1 (6 bases). Per germline, CDR1 SGHAT and CDR2 FQNNGV. CDR3 size: 14 residues. V was pared by 4 bases and J by 5 bases, with 15 bases between. The CDR3 protein is CASSSVDSFDEQYF. The CDR3, as DNA: TGTGCCAGCAGCTCTGTGGACAGTTTCGACGAGCAGTACTTC.

CDR3 sequence reads: CASSFSRDRGGYTF. CDR3 nucleotide sequence: TGCGCCAGCAGCTTTTCCCGGGACAGGGGAGGCTACACCTTC. V and J are TRBV5-1 and TRBJ1-2, with 10 positions matching TRBD1. Trimming removed 2 bases from V and 8 bases from J; junction bases left unmatched: 6. This CDR3 spans 14 amino acids. Germline V lookup: CDR1 SGHRS, CDR2 YFSETQ. Full variable domain (remainder filled in from reference TRBV5-1 and TRBJ1-2): KAGVTQTPRYLIKTRGQQVTLSCSPISGHRSVSWYQQTPGQGLQFLFEYFSETQRNKGNFPGRFSGRQFSNSRSEMNVSTLELGDSALYLCASSFSRDRGGYTFGSGTRLTVV.

Notes on this clone: The identical CDR3 is also encoded by other nucleotide sequences in the sample. This sequence joins TRBV18 and TRBJ2-1, with TRBD1 identical over 8 bases. The CDR3 consists of 14 residues. With 3 bases clipped from V and 5 bases from J, the junction kept 3 bases outside the gene matches. Germline V lookup: CDR1 KGHSH, CDR2 LQKENI. The CDR3, as DNA: TGTGCCAGCTCACCGGGGGGACAGGACAATGAGCAGTTCTTC. Protein: CASSPGGQDNEQFF.

The rearrangement uses TRBV10-2 and TRBJ1-6; D gene unclear. The V end was cut by 1 base, the J end by 8 bases, with 15 bases between. CDR3 length: 16 residues. Germline CDR1 WSHSY, CDR2 SAAADI. DNA of the CDR3: TGCGCCAGCAGTGAGTTGGGCAGGCGCTACGATTCACCCCTCCACTTT. Protein sequence: CASSELGRRYDSPLHF.

The chain couples TRBV7-6 to TRBJ2-3; weak D call: TRBD2 (6 bases). The CDR3 is 15 residues long. The V gene's germline CDR1 is SGHVS and CDR2 FNYEAQ. V was shortened by 2 bases and J by 0 bases, with 9 bases between the two germline ends. CDR3 DNA sequence: TGTGCCAGCAGCTTAATCCGGGGGAGCACAGATACGCAGTATTTT. Protein product: CASSLIRGSTDTQYF.

Written as DNA, the CDR3 is TGCGCCAGCAGCCAACAGGGTGTGAGCACTGAAGCTTTCTTT. Amino acid sequence: CASSQQGVSTEAFF. This chain joins TRBV4-3 and TRBJ1-1; a possible D gene is TRBD1 (5 bases). In germline, CDR1 is LGHNA, CDR2 YSLEER. The CDR3 covers 14 residues. The V gene lost 2 bases and the J gene lost 4 bases, with 11 bases spanning the gap.

The rearrangement uses TRBV6-4 and TRBJ2-2; D not resolved. The V end was cut by 5 bases, the J end by 6 bases, with 10 bases between. Looked up from germline, CDR1 is MRHNA and CDR2 is SNTAGT. CDR3 size: 13 residues. CDR3 in amino acids: CASSYSGSGELFF. CDR3 nucleotides: TGTGCCAGCAGTTATTCGGGTTCCGGGGAGCTGTTTTTT.

V gene TRBV5-1 combines with J gene TRBJ2-7, with D maybe TRBD2 (6 bases). CDR1 and CDR2 from the germline V gene are SGHRS and YFSETQ. The CDR3 is 15 residues long. The V gene lost 3 bases and the J gene lost 2 bases, with 15 bases spanning the gap. In DNA, the CDR3 is TGCGCCAGCAGCTCCTTAGGGACTGCCGCCTACGAGCAGTACTTC. Translated: CASSSLGTAAYEQYF.

The chain has TRBV11-2 and TRBJ1-1, with D hard to call. The CDR3 length is 15 residues. V lost 5 bases, J lost 1 base, and 14 bases lay in between. Germline-derived CDR1 and CDR2 are SGHAT and FQNNGV. The CDR3 DNA sequence: TGTGCCAGCAGCCGTGGCTGGTCGGGGAACACTGAAGCTTTCTTT. Translation: CASSRGWSGNTEAFF.

This chain joins TRBV5-4 and TRBJ1-1; 12 positions match TRBD1. V gave up 5 bases and J gave up 1 base; unmatched junction bases: 9. This CDR3 comprises 17 residues. The V gene's germline CDR1 is SGHNT and CDR2 YYREEE (reference sequence). The CDR3: CASRPRDRGPKNTEAFF. Here the CDR3 DNA reads TGTGCCAGCAGACCCCGGGACAGGGGGCCGAAGAACACTGAAGCTTTCTTT.

This chain joins TRBV19 and TRBJ2-3; 7 nucleotides align to TRBD2. The CDR3 is 16 residues long. CDR1 LNHDA and CDR2 SQIVND come from the germline V gene (reference sequence). The V segment lost 3 bases and the J segment 4 bases; nucleotides outside the gene matches: 10. CDR3 nucleotide sequence: TGTGCCAGTAGTATGGTTGCGGGGGTTGGGTCAGATACGCAGTATTTT. It is translated as CASSMVAGVGSDTQYF.

The V call is TRBV6-2 or TRBV6-3, the J call TRBJ1-4; D remains ambiguous. Trimming cost V 2 bases and J 8 bases, with 6 bases left between them. The CDR3 extends over 12 amino acids. Germline-derived CDR1 and CDR2 are MNHEY and SVGEGT. CDR3 residues: CASSYGGEKLFF. The CDR3 DNA sequence: TGTGCCAGCAGTTACGGCGGAGAAAAACTGTTTTTT.

The chain is built from TRBV10-3 and TRBJ1-3, with 7 bases that match TRBD1. Trimming at V came to 4 bases and at J to 3 bases, leaving 6 bases not matched to a gene. Germline V gene sequence: CDR1 ENHRY, CDR2 SYGVKD. This CDR3 is 15 amino acids long. The DNA for the CDR3 is TGTGCCATCAGTGGACAGGGTTTAGATGGAAACACCATATATTTT. It encodes CAISGQGLDGNTIYF.

V is TRBV5-4 and J is TRBJ1-5; a weak D match, TRBD1 (5 bases). CDR1 is SGHNT and CDR2 is YYREEE in the germline V gene (reference sequence). The CDR3 has 15 amino acids. The V and J ends lost 4 bases and 5 bases respectively, with 16 bases between them. CDR3 nucleotides: TGTGCCAGCAGCCTCGACGGGGGGATAGATCAGCCCCAGCATTTT. Protein sequence: CASSLDGGIDQPQHF.

This chain uses TRBV10-3 with TRBJ2-1, with unresolved D. Germline-derived CDR1 and CDR2 are ENHRY and SYGVKD. The V and J ends lost 4 bases and 0 bases respectively, with 13 bases between them. The CDR3 totals 16 residues. DNA for the CDR3: TGTGCCATCAGTGGAATAGACATTTCCTCCTACAATGAGCAGTTCTTC. Its translation: CAISGIDISSYNEQFF.